These T cell receptor beta chains were read from a single sample in a study of T cell responses to AZD1222 COVID-19 vaccine. Assay: immunoSEQ multiplex PCR; the TCRdb copy retains only in-frame clones and omits some. The profile shows 90,000 to 150,000 clones, around 82% of them singletons. Sequencing used peripheral blood, obtained on day 0 of AZD1222 vaccination. The receptors come from an adult in good health. CDR3s include the opening cysteine and the closing phenylalanine or tryptophan. D genes are given only for firm matches. Expanded clones are given a class, and other clones once, few, many or no size at all.

TRBV2	TRBJ1-3	-	TRBD1	TGTGCCAGCAGAGGGACAGGGCAGCGCTCTGGAAACACCATATATTTT	CASRGTGQRSGNTIYF
TRBV7-2	TRBJ1-2	-	-	TGTGCCAGCAGCTCCGACAGCTATGGCTACACCTTC	CASSSDSYGYTF
TRBV11-2	TRBJ1-2	-	-	TGTGCCAGCAGCTCCGAGTCGTATGGCTACACCTTC	CASSSESYGYTF
TRBV20-1	TRBJ2-5	-	-	TGCAGTGCTAGTCCTACGGGGGTCCACGCTCAACAGTACTTC	CSASPTGVHAQQYF
TRBV6-2/TRBV6-3	TRBJ1-1	-	TRBD1	TGTGCCAGCAGTTACCGAGGACAGGACCTGAACACTGAAGCTTTCTTT	CASSYRGQDLNTEAFF
TRBV6-5	TRBJ2-2	few	TRBD2	TGTGCCAGCAGGGGGGAGGGCGCCGGGGAGCTGTTTTTT	CASRGEGAGELFF
TRBV6-5	TRBJ1-2	-	-	TGTGCCAGCCGTCTTCCTCCGTGGTACACCTTC	CASRLPPWYTF
TRBV7-2	TRBJ1-5	-	-	TGTGCCAGCAGCTTAGAGGGGGGACAGCCCCAGCATTTT	CASSLEGGQPQHF
TRBV7-2	TRBJ2-3	-	-	TGTGCCAGCAGCTTAGCGAGACCTGACACGCAGTATTTT	CASSLARPDTQYF
TRBV6-5	TRBJ2-7	-	-	TGTGCCAGCAGTTACCCAGAGGCGCGCGAGCAGTACTTC	CASSYPEAREQYF
TRBV7-9	TRBJ1-6	-	TRBD1	TGTGCCAGCAGCCAACAGGGGGCTCTTAATTCACCCCTCCACTTT	CASSQQGALNSPLHF
TRBV10-1	TRBJ1-2	-	TRBD1	TGCGCCAGCCGTTACACCACAGGGGAAGCTAACTATGGCTACACCTTC	CASRYTTGEANYGYTF
TRBV3-1/TRBV3-2	TRBJ2-5	few	-	TGTGCCAGCAGCCAAGATTCAGGGGTGAGGGAGACCCAGTACTTC	CASSQDSGVRETQYF
TRBV3-1/TRBV3-2	TRBJ1-2	-	-	TGTGCCAGCAGCCTGGACGGGGGGGACTATGGCTACACCTTC	CASSLDGGDYGYTF
TRBV27	TRBJ2-3	once	-	TGTGCCAGCAGTTGGTTTGGCACAGATACGCAGTATTTT	CASSWFGTDTQYF
TRBV2	TRBJ2-6	once	-	TGTGCCAGCAGTGGAGGGGCCCTCTCTGGGGCCAACGTCCTGACTTTC	CASSGGALSGANVLTF